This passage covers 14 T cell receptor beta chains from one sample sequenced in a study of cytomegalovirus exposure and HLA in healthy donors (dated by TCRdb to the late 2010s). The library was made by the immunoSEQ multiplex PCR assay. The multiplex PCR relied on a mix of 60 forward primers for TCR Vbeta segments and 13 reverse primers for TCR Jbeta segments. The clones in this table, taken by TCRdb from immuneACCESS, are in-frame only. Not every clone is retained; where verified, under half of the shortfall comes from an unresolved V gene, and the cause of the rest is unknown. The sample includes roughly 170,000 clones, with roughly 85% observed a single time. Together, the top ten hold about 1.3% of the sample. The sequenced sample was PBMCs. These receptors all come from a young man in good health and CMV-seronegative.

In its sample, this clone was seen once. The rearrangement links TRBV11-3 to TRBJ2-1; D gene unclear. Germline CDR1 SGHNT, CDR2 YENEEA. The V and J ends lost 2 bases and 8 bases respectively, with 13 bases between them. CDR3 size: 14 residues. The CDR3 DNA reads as TGTGCCAGCAGCTTACACGGAGAAAGCGATGAGCAGTTCTTC. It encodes CASSLHGESDEQFF.

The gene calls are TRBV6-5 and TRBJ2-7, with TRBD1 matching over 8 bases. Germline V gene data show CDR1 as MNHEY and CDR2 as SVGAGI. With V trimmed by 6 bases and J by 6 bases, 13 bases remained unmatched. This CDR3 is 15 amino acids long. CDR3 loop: CASRPPGGFLREQYF. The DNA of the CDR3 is TGTGCCAGCAGGCCCCCAGGGGGCTTCCTCCGCGAGCAGTACTTC.

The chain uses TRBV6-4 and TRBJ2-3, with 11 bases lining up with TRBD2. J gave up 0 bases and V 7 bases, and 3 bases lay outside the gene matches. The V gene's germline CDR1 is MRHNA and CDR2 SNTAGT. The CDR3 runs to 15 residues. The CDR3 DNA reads TGTGCCAGCACCTGGACTAGCGGGAGCACAGATACGCAGTATTTT. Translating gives CASTWTSGSTDTQYF.

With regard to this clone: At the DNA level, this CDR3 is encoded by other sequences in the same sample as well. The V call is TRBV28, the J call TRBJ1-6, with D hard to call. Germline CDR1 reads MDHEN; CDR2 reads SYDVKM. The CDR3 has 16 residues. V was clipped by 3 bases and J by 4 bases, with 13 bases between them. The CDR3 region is CASSLPGSSYNSPLHF. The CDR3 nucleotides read TGTGCCAGCAGTTTGCCCGGGTCTTCTTATAATTCACCCCTCCACTTT.

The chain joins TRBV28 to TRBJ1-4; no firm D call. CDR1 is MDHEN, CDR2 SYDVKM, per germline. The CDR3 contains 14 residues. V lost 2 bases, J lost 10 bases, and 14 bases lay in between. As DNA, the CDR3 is TGTGCCAGCAGTTTACGGGAGGGTGGCGGAAAACTGTTTTTT. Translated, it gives CASSLREGGGKLFF.

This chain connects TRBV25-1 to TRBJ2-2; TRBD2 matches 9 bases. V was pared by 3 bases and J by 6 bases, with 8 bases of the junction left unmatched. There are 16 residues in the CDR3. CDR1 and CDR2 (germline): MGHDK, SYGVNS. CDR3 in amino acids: CASSEDTGLASGELFF. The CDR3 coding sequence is TGTGCCAGCAGTGAGGATACGGGACTAGCCTCCGGGGAGCTGTTTTTT.

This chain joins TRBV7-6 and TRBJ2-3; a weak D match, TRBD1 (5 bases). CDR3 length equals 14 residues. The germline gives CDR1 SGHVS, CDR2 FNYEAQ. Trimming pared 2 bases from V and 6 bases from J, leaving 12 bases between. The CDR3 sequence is CASSLRQGLDTQYF. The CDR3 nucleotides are TGTGCCAGCAGCTTAAGGCAGGGTCTGGATACGCAGTATTTT.

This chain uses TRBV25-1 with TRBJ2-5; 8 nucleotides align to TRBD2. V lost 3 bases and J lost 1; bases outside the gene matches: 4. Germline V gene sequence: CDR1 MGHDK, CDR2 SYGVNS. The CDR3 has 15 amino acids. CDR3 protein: CASSDKRETQETQYF. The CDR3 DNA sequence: TGTGCCAGCAGTGACAAGCGGGAGACCCAAGAGACCCAGTACTTC.

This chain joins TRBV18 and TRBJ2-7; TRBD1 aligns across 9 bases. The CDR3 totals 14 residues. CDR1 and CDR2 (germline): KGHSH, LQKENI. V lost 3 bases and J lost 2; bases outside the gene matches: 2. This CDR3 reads CASSPDRGTYEQYF. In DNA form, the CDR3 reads TGTGCCAGCTCACCGGACAGGGGCACCTACGAGCAGTACTTC.

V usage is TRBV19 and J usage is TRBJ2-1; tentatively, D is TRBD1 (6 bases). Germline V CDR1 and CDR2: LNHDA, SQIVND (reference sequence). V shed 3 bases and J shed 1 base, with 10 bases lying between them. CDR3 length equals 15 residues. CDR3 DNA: TGTGCCAGTAGTATTGGGGGCCTATCCTACAATGAGCAGTTCTTC. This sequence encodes CASSIGGLSYNEQFF.

The CDR3 DNA reads TGTGCCAGCAGCCTATATAAGGACAGGGAGAACTATGGCTACACCTTC. It translates to CASSLYKDRENYGYTF. The chain is built from TRBV7-8 and TRBJ1-2; 8 nucleotides agree with TRBD1. The CDR3 sequence is 16 residues long. Trimming removed 5 bases from V and 2 bases from J; junction bases left unmatched: 10. The germline CDR1 and CDR2 sequences are SGHVS and FQNEAQ.

For the CDR3, the DNA is TGTGCCAGTAGTGGGACAGGGGTTTTTTCACCCCTCCACTTT. This gives the protein CASSGTGVFSPLHF. The V and J genes are TRBV19 and TRBJ1-6, with TRBD1 matching over 10 bases. The CDR3 runs to 14 residues. Trimming took 5 bases from V and 9 from J; bases not matched to a gene: 4. Germline V lookup: CDR1 LNHDA, CDR2 SQIVND (reference sequence).

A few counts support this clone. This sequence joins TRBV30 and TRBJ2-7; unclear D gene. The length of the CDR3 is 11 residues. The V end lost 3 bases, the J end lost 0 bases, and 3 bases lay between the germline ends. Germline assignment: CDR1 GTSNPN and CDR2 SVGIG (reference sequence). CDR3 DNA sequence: TGTGCCTGGAGGAGCTCCTACGAGCAGTACTTC. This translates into CAWRSSYEQYF.

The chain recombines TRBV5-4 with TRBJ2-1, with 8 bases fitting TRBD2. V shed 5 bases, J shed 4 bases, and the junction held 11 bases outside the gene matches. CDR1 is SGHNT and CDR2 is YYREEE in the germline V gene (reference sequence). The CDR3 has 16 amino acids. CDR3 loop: CASSSRVAGRYNEQFF. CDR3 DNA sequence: TGTGCCAGCAGTTCCCGGGTAGCGGGACGGTACAATGAGCAGTTCTTC. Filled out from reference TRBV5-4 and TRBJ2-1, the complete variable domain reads ETGVTQSPTHLIKTRGQQVTLRCSSQSGHNTVSWYQQALGQGPQFIFQYYREEENGRGNFPPRFSGLQFPNYSSELNVNALELDDSALYLCASSSRVAGRYNEQFFGPGTRLTVL.